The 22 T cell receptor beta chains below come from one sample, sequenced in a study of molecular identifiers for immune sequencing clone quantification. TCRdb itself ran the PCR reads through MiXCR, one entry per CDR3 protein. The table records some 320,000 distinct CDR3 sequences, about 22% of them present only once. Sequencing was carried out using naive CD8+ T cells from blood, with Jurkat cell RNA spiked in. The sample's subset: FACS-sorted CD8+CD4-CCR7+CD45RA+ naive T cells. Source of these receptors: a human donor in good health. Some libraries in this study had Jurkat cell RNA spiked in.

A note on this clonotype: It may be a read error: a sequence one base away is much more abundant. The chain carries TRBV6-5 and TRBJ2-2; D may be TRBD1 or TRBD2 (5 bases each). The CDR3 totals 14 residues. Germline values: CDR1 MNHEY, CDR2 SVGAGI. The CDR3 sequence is CASSLGEITGELSF. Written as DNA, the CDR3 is TGTGCCAGCAGTTTGGGGGAGATCACCGGGGAGCTGTCTTTT.

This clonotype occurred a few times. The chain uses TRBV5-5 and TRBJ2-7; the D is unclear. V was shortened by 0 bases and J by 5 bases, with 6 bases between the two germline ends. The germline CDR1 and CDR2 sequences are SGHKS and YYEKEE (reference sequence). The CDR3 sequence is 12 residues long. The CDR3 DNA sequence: TGTGCCAGCAGCTTGGATCCGGACGAGCAGTACTTC. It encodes CASSLDPDEQYF.

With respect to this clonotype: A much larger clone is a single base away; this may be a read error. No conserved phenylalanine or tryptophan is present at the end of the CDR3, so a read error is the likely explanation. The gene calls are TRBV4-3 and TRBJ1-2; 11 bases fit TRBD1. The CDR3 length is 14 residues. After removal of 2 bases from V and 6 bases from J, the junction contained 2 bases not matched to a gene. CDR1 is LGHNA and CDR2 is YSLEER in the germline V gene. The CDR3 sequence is CASSQRTGGDGYTL. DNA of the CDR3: TGCGCCAGCAGCCAACGGACAGGGGGCGATGGCTACACCCTC.

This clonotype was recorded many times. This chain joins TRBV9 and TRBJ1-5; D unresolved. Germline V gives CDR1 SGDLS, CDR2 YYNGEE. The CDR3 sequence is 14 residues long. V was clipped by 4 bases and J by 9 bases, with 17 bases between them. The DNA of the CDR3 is TGTGCCAGCAGCACGCCTTTCTTATGGCGGCCCCAGCATTTT. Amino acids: CASSTPFLWRPQHF. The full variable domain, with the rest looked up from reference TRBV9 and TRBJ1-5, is DSGVTQTPKHLITATGQRVTLRCSPRSGDLSVYWYQQSLDQGLQFLIQYYNGEERAKGNILERFSAQQFPDLHSELNLSSLELGDSALYFCASSTPFLWRPQHFGDGTRLSIL.

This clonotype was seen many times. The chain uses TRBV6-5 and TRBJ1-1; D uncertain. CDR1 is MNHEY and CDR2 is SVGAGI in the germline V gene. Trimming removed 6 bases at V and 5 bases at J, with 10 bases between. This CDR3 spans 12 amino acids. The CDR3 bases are TGTGCCAGCAGACGGAGTAGGACTGAAGCTTTCTTT. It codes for CASRRSRTEAFF.

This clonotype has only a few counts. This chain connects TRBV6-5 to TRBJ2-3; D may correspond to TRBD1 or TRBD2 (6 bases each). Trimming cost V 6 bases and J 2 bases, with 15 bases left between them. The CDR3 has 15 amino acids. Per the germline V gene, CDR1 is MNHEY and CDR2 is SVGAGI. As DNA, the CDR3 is TGTGCCAGCAGCGCGACAGGCGGGGACACAGATACGCAGTATTTT. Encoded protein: CASSATGGDTDTQYF.

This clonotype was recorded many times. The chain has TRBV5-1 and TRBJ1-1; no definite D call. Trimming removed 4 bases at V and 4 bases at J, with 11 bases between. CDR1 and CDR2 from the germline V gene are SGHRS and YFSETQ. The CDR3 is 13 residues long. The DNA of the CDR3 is TGCGCCAGCAGCCAATGGGGAGGCACTGAAGCTTTCTTT. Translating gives CASSQWGGTEAFF.

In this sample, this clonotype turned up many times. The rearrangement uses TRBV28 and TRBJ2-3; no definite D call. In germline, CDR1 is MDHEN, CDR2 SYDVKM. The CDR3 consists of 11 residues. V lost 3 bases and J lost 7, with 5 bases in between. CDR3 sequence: CASSLDHTQYF. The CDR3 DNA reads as TGTGCCAGCAGTTTGGACCATACGCAGTATTTT. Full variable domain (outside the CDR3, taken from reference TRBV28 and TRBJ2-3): DVKVTQSSRYLVKRTGEKVFLECVQDMDHENMFWYRQDPGLGLRLIYFSYDVKMKEKGDIPEGYSVSREKKERFSLILESASTNQTSMYLCASSLDHTQYFGPGTRLTVL.

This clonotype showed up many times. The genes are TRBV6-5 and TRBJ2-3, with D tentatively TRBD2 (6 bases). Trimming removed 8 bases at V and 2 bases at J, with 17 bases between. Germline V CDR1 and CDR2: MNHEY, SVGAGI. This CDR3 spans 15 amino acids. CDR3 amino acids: CASFWWAGPTDTQYF. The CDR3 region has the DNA TGTGCCAGCTTTTGGTGGGCGGGACCCACAGATACGCAGTATTTT.

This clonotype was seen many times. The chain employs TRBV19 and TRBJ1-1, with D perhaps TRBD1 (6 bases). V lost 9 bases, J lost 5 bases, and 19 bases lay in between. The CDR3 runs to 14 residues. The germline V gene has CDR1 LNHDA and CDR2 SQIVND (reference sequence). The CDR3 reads CASKMEGGSTEAFF. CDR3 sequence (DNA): TGTGCCAGCAAAATGGAGGGGGGAAGTACTGAAGCTTTCTTT. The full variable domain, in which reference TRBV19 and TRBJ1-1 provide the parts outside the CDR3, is DGGITQSPKYLFRKEGQNVTLSCEQNLNHDAMYWYRQDPGQGLRLIYYSQIVNDFQKGDIAEGYSVSREKKESFPLTVTSAQKNPTAFYLCASKMEGGSTEAFFGQGTRLTVV.

The CDR3 region is CASSFGLAEITRSETQYF. The CDR3 DNA follows: TGTGCCAGCAGTTTCGGACTAGCGGAGATAACAAGGTCGGAGACCCAGTACTTC. This sequence joins TRBV28 and TRBJ2-5, with TRBD2 matching over 10 bases. V was pared by 3 bases and J by 5 bases, with 15 bases of the junction left unmatched. The CDR3 has 18 amino acids. CDR1 is MDHEN, CDR2 SYDVKM, per germline. The full variable domain, completed using reference TRBV28 and TRBJ2-5, is DVKVTQSSRYLVKRTGEKVFLECVQDMDHENMFWYRQDPGLGLRLIYFSYDVKMKEKGDIPEGYSVSREKKERFSLILESASTNQTSMYLCASSFGLAEITRSETQYFGPGTRLLVL.

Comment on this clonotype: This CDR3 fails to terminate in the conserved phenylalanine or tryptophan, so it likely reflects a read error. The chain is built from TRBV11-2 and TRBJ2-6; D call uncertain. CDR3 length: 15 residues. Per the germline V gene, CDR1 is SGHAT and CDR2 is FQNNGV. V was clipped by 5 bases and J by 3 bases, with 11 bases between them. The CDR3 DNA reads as TGTGCCAGCAGCCCCCCGGGTTTTGGGGCCAACGTCCTGACTCTC. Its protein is CASSPPGFGANVLTL.

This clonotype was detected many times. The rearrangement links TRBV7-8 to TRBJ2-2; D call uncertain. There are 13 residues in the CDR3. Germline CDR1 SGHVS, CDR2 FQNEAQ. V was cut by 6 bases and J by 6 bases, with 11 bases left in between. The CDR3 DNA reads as TGTGCCAGCAGGCCGAGGTTGGCCGGGGAGCTGTTTTTT. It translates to CASRPRLAGELFF.

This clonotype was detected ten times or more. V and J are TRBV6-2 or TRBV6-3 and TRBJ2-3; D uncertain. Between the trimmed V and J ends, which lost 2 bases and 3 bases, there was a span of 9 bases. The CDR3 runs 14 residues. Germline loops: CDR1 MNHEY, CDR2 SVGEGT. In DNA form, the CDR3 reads TGTGCCAGCAGTTACGTGGAGAGAACAGATACGCAGTATTTT. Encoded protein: CASSYVERTDTQYF.

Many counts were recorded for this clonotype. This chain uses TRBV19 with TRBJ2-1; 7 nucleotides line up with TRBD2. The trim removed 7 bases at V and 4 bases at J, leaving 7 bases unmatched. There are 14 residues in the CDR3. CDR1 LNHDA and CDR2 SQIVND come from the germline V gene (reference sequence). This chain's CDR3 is CASTPWGGYNEQFF. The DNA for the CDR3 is TGTGCCAGTACTCCCTGGGGGGGATACAATGAGCAGTTCTTC.

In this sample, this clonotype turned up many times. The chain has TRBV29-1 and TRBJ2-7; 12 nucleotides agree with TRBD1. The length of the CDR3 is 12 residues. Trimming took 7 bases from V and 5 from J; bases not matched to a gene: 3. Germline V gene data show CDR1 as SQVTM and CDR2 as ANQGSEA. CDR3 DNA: TGCAGCGCCGGGACAGGGGGCAACGAGCAGTACTTC. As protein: CSAGTGGNEQYF.

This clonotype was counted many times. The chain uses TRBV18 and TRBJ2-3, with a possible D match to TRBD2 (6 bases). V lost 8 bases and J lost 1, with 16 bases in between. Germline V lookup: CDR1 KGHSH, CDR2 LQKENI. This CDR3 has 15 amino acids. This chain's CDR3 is CASPSAGSGTDTQYF. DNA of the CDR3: TGTGCCAGCCCCTCTGCGGGATCAGGCACAGATACGCAGTATTTT.

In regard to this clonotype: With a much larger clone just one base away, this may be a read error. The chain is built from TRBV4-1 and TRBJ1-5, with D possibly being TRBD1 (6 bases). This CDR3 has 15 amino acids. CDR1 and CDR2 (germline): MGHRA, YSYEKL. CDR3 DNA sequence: TGCGCCAGCAGCCCTTTACAGGGAGAATATCAGCCCCAGCGTTTT. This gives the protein CASSPLQGEYQPQRF.

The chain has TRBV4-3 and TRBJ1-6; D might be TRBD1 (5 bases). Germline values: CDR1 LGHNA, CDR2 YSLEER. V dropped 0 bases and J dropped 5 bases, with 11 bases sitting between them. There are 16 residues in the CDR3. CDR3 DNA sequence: TGCGCCAGCAGCCAAGATCGGGGACTGAATAATTCACCCCTCCACTTT. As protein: CASSQDRGLNNSPLHF.

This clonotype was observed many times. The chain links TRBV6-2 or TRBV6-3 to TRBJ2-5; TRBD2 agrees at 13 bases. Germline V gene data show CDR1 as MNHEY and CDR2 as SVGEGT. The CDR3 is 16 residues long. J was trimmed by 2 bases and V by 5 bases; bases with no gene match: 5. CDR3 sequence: CASSIRLAGGQETQYF. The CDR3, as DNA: TGTGCCAGCAGTATTCGACTAGCGGGGGGTCAAGAGACCCAGTACTTC.

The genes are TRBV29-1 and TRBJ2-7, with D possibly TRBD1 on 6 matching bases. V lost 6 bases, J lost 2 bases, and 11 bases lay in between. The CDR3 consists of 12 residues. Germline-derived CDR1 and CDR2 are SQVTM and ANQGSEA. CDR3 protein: CSVRQDAYEQYF. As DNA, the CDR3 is TGCAGCGTGAGACAGGATGCCTACGAGCAGTACTTC.

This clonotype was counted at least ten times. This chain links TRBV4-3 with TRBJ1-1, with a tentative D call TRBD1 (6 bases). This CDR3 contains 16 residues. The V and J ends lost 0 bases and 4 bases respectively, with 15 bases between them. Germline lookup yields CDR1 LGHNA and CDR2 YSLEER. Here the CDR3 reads CASSQDGGPASTEAFF. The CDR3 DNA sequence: TGCGCCAGCAGCCAAGACGGGGGGCCGGCTAGCACTGAAGCTTTCTTT.